This TCR beta chain stems from a study of T cells in Graves' hyperthyroidism and ophthalmopathy. Regarding the study as a whole: Also found in blood were most expanded thyroid clonotypes above 0.001.

About this clonotype: Its specificity is not known.

Germline V gives CDR1 MNHNS, CDR2 SASEGT. V lost 6 bases and J lost 8, with 11 bases in between. The CDR3 contains 11 residues. Amplification of TCR beta CDR3 regions used RNA as the template. First-round RT-PCR targeting the TCR CDR3 was performed with the HTBI primer set. TCRdb re-called the multiplex PCR reads with MiXCR, one entry per CDR3 protein. In the table there are hundreds of thousands of distinct CDR3 sequences, about 20% of which are singletons. The TCR originated in a man aged 30-40 years with Graves' ophthalmopathy. The chain couples TRBV6-1 to TRBJ2-7; D is undetermined. The source material was blood. The CDR3 sequence is CASRQDGQQYF. DNA of the CDR3: TGTGCCAGCAGACAAGACGGACAGCAGTACTTC.